This T cell receptor (beta chain) was sequenced during a study of patients and donors after allogeneic stem cell transplantation. The CDR3 covers 16 residues. The germline CDR1 and CDR2 sequences are SEHNR and FQNEAQ (reference sequence). Germline trimming cut 5 bases from V and 1 base from J; bases unmatched to any gene: 5. TCRdb itself ran the RT-PCR reads through MiXCR, one entry per CDR3 protein. The sample carries about 230,000 distinct CDR3 sequences, roughly an eighth recorded once. This clonotype was detected only a few times. This chain connects TRBV7-9 to TRBJ2-5, with 12 positions matching TRBD2. This TCR was recovered from a human donor who was either an allogeneic HSCT recipient or a stem cell or donor lymphocyte infusion donor (not recorded which). It is not recorded whose cells these are; they may come from a transplant donor. Sequenced material: blood, either unsorted or a sorted T cell fraction (not recorded which). This chain's CDR3 is CASSPLLAGGQETQYF. The CDR3 DNA reads TGTGCCAGCAGCCCCCTACTAGCGGGGGGCCAAGAGACCCAGTACTTC.